This T cell receptor (beta chain) was sequenced in a study of response to subunit inactivated influenza vaccine. Study conclusions and caveats: With each seasonal influenza vaccination, the authors suggested, few new T cells are recruited.

This CDR3 region has 12 residues. The trim removed 6 bases at V and 11 bases at J, leaving 5 bases unmatched. In TCRdb, the RT-PCR reads were re-called with MiXCR into one record per CDR3 protein. The sample lists roughly 570,000 distinct CDR3 sequences, approximately 14% occurring once. A remark on this clonotype: Its antigen is not known.

This TCR came from a middle-aged man who received an inactivated influenza vaccine. This chain uses TRBV12-3 or TRBV12-4 with TRBJ1-1, with 11 bases aligning to TRBD1. The sequences come from PBMCs from blood, collected approximately 13 days after vaccination. The CDR3 is CASSLGQGVAFF. The CDR3 DNA reads TGTGCCAGCAGCCTGGGACAGGGGGTCGCTTTCTTT.